One sample yielded the 18 T cell receptor beta chains listed below, sequenced in a study of cytomegalovirus exposure and HLA in healthy donors. Amplification used 60 Vbeta primers and 13 Jbeta primers. Generated by immunoSEQ multiplex PCR, the TCRdb table keeps only in-frame clones and is missing some. The data contain around 84,000 clones, over 75% of them singletons. Sequenced sample: PBMCs. The receptors stem from a man aged 45-65 years in good health and CMV-seronegative.

The chain has TRBV2 and TRBJ2-3; D perhaps matches TRBD1 (5 bases). CDR1 and CDR2 from the germline V gene are SNHLY and FYNNEI. V was trimmed by 6 bases and J by 7 bases, leaving 14 bases between them. The CDR3 is 13 residues long. The chain's CDR3 is CASRTGTGNTQYF. The CDR3 region has the DNA TGTGCCAGCAGAACAGGAACTGGTAATACGCAGTATTTT. Based on the CDR3 plus reference TRBV2 and TRBJ2-3, the full variable domain is EPEVTQTPSHQVTQMGQEVILRCVPISNHLYFYWYRQILGQKVEFLVSFYNNEISEKSEIFDDQFSVERPDGSNFTLKIRSTKLEDSAMYFCASRTGTGNTQYFGPGTRLTVL.

J is TRBJ2-5 and V is TRBV7-6; D is unclear. In germline, CDR1 is SGHVS, CDR2 FNYEAQ. The V end was cut by 8 bases, the J end by 4 bases, with 8 bases between. The CDR3 spans 11 residues. CDR3: CASGTRETQYF. In DNA, the CDR3 is TGTGCCAGCGGCACCAGAGAGACCCAGTACTTC.

This chain uses TRBV27 with TRBJ1-2; maybe TRBD1 (6 bases). The CDR3 loop spans 15 amino acids. CDR1 MNHEY and CDR2 SMNVEV come from the germline V gene (reference sequence). V was cut by 3 bases and J by 4 bases, with 15 bases left in between. CDR3 in DNA: TGTGCCAGCAGTTTTCGGGGGGGCGCTAGCTATGGCTACACCTTC. Its protein is CASSFRGGASYGYTF.

This clone is a singleton in its sample. The chain carries TRBV6-5 and TRBJ1-3, with D perhaps matching TRBD1 (6 bases). The germline V gene has CDR1 MNHEY and CDR2 SVGAGI. CDR3 length equals 16 residues. The V and J ends lost 2 bases and 2 bases respectively, with 13 bases between them. The CDR3 bases are TGTGCCAGCAGTTACCTCGCCACAGGGACTGGAAACACCATATATTTT. This translates into CASSYLATGTGNTIYF.

This clone was counted between two and nine times. This chain's CDR3 is CASSLAGVEETQYF. The CDR3 nucleotides read TGCGCCAGCAGCTTGGCAGGGGTGGAGGAGACCCAGTACTTC. The gene calls are TRBV5-1 and TRBJ2-5, with a tentative D call TRBD1 (6 bases). CDR3 size: 14 residues. The ends were cut back, 0 bases at V and 5 bases at J, with 11 bases in the middle. The V gene's germline CDR1 is SGHRS and CDR2 YFSETQ.

The CDR3 loop is CASSFSDEQYF. For the CDR3, the DNA is TGCGCCAGCAGCTTTAGCGACGAGCAGTACTTC. The chain is built from TRBV5-1 and TRBJ2-7; the D gene is possibly TRBD2 (5 bases). Trimming pared 2 bases from V and 5 bases from J, leaving 5 bases between. CDR3 size: 11 residues. Looked up from germline, CDR1 is SGHRS and CDR2 is YFSETQ.

The chain employs TRBV13 and TRBJ2-2; 12 positions match TRBD2. This CDR3 comprises 16 residues. CDR1 and CDR2 from the germline V gene are PRHDT and FYEKMQ (reference sequence). The J segment lost 3 bases and the V segment lost 5 bases, leaving 4 bases of the junction unmatched. The CDR3 nucleotides read TGTGCCAGCAGCGCGGGACTAGCGGGTTACACCGGGGAGCTGTTTTTT. Its translation: CASSAGLAGYTGELFF.

J is TRBJ2-2 and V is TRBV7-9, with 10 bases identical to TRBD1. Germline assignment: CDR1 SEHNR and CDR2 FQNEAQ (reference sequence). V lost 5 bases to trimming and J lost 2 bases; unmatched junction nucleotides: 5. The CDR3 consists of 16 residues. The CDR3 region is CASSTRTGGNTGELFF. CDR3 sequence (DNA): TGTGCCAGCAGCACTCGGACAGGGGGTAACACCGGGGAGCTGTTTTTT. Using reference TRBV7-9 and TRBJ2-2 for the parts outside the CDR3, the full variable domain is DTGVSQNPRHKITKRGQNVTFRCDPISEHNRLYWYRQTLGQGPEFLTYFQNEAQLEKSRLLSDRFSAERPKGSFSTLEIQRTEQGDSAMYLCASSTRTGGNTGELFFGEGSRLTVL.

The chain uses TRBV6-1 and TRBJ2-7, with 8 bases identical to TRBD1. With 7 bases clipped from V and 1 base from J, the junction kept 9 bases outside the gene matches. This CDR3 is built from 15 residues. From germline, CDR1 is MNHNS and CDR2 SASEGT. The CDR3 nucleotides read TGTGCCAGCACCCGGGGCGGACAGGGTTCCTACGAGCAGTACTTC. Its translation is CASTRGGQGSYEQYF.

This sequence joins TRBV27 and TRBJ2-7, with 8 bases that match TRBD1. J lost 3 bases, V lost 6 bases, and 10 bases had no gene match. This CDR3 comprises 15 residues. CDR1 is MNHEY and CDR2 is SMNVEV in the germline V gene (reference sequence). In DNA form, the CDR3 reads TGTGCCAGCAGCTACGGGACAGGTCTAAACTACGAGCAGTACTTC. Its protein product is CASSYGTGLNYEQYF.

This clone has more than one count but fewer than ten. This sequence joins TRBV29-1 and TRBJ2-3, with 10 bases matching TRBD1. Germline assignment: CDR1 SQVTM and CDR2 ANQGSEA. The CDR3 contains 15 residues. After removal of 7 bases from V and 7 bases from J, the junction contained 14 bases not matched to a gene. This CDR3 is CSALKGTGETNTQYF. The CDR3 coding sequence is TGCAGCGCCCTGAAGGGGACAGGGGAGACAAATACGCAGTATTTT.

Written as DNA, the CDR3 is TGTGCCAGCAGCTTAGGTCTAGCGGGGGGGAGGTACGAGCAGTACTTC. It translates to CASSLGLAGGRYEQYF. The chain has TRBV13 and TRBJ2-7; 12 positions match TRBD2. The CDR3 contains 16 residues. The germline CDR1 and CDR2 sequences are PRHDT and FYEKMQ (reference sequence). J was trimmed by 4 bases and V by 0 bases; bases with no gene match: 4.

CDR3 nucleotide sequence: TGTGCCAGCAGTGAGGAGGCATTTTCCTCTGGGGCCAACGTCCTGACTTTC. It translates to CASSEEAFSSGANVLTF. V usage is TRBV2 and J usage is TRBJ2-6; TRBD2 might be the D (5 bases). CDR1 is SNHLY, CDR2 FYNNEI, per germline. V dropped 3 bases and J dropped 0 bases, with 12 bases sitting between them. This CDR3 is built from 17 residues.

CDR3 sequence (DNA): TGTGCCAGCTCACCAGACAGGGTTAATGAGCAGTTCTTC. Translated, it gives CASSPDRVNEQFF. This sequence joins TRBV18 and TRBJ2-1, with 7 bases aligning to TRBD1. The CDR3 spans 13 residues. V lost 2 bases and J lost 7; bases outside the gene matches: 2. The germline CDR1 and CDR2 sequences are KGHSH and LQKENI. Full variable domain (rest looked up from reference TRBV18 and TRBJ2-1): NAGVMQNPRHLVRRRGQEARLRCSPMKGHSHVYWYRQLPEEGLKFMVYLQKENIIDESGMPKERFSAEFPKEGPSILRIQQVVRGDSAAYFCASSPDRVNEQFFGPGTRLTVL.

This clone was observed a few times. V usage is TRBV2 and J usage is TRBJ1-5; D perhaps matches TRBD1 (6 bases). Germline assignment: CDR1 SNHLY and CDR2 FYNNEI. This CDR3 has 15 amino acids. Trimming took off 7 bases at V and 2 bases at J, with 15 bases between the two ends. This chain's CDR3 is CASKTGNMGNQPQHF. The CDR3 DNA follows: TGTGCCAGCAAAACAGGGAATATGGGCAATCAGCCCCAGCATTTT.

This rearrangement joins TRBV5-1 to TRBJ2-1; 11 bases align to TRBD2. Germline assignment: CDR1 SGHRS and CDR2 YFSETQ. The CDR3 is made up of 19 amino acids. V dropped 4 bases and J dropped 0; count of bases not matched to a gene: 12. CDR3 DNA: TGCGCCAGCAGCGCCAATCTAGCGGGGGGTCTTAGCTCCTACAATGAGCAGTTCTTC. This sequence encodes CASSANLAGGLSSYNEQFF.

J is TRBJ2-7 and V is TRBV5-8, with D maybe TRBD1 (5 bases). This CDR3 contains 12 residues. Germline CDR1 is SGHTS and CDR2 is YDEGEE. Trimming removed 6 bases from V and 5 bases from J, with 12 bases in between. In DNA, the CDR3 is TGTGCCAGCACCACGACAGAACACGAGCAGTACTTC. It translates to CASTTTEHEQYF.

J is TRBJ1-5 and V is TRBV27, with 8 bases fitting TRBD1. This CDR3 spans 15 amino acids. Germline CDR1 and CDR2: MNHEY and SMNVEV (reference sequence). V dropped 4 bases and J dropped 2; count of bases not matched to a gene: 4. For the CDR3, the DNA is TGTGCCAGCAGTTCGCAGGGGGCTGGCAATCAGCCCCAGCATTTT. It translates to CASSSQGAGNQPQHF.